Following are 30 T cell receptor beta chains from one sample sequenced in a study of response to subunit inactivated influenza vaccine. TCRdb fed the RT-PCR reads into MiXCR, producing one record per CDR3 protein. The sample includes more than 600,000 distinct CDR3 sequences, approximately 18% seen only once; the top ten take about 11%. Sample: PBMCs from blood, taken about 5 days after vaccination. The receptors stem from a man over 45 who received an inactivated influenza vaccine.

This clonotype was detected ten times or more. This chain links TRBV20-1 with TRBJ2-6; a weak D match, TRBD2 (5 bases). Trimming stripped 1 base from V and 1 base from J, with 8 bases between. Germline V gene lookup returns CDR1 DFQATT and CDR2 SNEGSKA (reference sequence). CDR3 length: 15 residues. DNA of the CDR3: TGCAGTGCTAGAGCCGAGGGATCTGGGGCCAACGTCCTGACTTTC. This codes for CSARAEGSGANVLTF.

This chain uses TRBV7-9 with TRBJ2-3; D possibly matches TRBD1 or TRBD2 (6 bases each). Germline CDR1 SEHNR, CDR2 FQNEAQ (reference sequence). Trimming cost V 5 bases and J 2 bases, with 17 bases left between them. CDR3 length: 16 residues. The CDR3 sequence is CASSLDSRGLTDTQYF. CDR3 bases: TGTGCCAGCAGCCTAGATAGCCGGGGGCTCACAGATACGCAGTATTTT.

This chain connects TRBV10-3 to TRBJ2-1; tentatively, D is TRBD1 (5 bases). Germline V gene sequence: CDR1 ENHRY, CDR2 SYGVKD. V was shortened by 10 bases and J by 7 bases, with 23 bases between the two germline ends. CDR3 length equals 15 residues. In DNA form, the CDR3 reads TGTGCCAGCCACCGGACATCTGGGGCGGAGAATGAGCAGTTCTTC. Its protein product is CASHRTSGAENEQFF.

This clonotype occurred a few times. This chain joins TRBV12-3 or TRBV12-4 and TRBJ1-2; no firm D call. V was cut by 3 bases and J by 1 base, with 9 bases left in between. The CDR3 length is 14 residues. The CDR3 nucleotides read TGTGCCAGCAGTTTTCGACGGAATAACTATGGCTACACCTTC. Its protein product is CASSFRRNNYGYTF.

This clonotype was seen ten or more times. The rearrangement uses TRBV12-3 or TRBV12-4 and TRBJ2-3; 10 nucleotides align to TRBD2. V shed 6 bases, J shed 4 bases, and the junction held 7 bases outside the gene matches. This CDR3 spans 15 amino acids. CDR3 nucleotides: TGTGCCAGCAGCATTTCGGGACTAGCGCCAGATACGCAGTATTTT. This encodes CASSISGLAPDTQYF.

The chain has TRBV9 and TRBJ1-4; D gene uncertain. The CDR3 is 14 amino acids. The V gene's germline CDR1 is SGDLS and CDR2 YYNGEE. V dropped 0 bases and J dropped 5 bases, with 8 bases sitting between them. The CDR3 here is CASSVEARNEKLFF. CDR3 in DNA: TGTGCCAGCAGCGTAGAAGCGAGAAATGAAAAACTGTTTTTT.

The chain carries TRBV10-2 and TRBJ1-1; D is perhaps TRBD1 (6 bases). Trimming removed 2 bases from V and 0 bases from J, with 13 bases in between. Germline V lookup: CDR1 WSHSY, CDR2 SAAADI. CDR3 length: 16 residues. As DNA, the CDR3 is TGCGCCAGCAGTGAGGGGCACAGGGTTATGAACACTGAAGCTTTCTTT. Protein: CASSEGHRVMNTEAFF.

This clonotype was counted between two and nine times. For the CDR3, the DNA is TGCGCCAGCAGCTTACTAGCTCCGGTGGGTGAGACCCAGTACTTC. Amino acid sequence: CASSLLAPVGETQYF. This sequence joins TRBV5-1 and TRBJ2-5, with a tentative D call TRBD2 (6 bases). CDR3 length: 15 amino acids. V lost 2 bases, J lost 5 bases, and 16 bases lay in between. Germline CDR1 is SGHRS and CDR2 is YFSETQ.

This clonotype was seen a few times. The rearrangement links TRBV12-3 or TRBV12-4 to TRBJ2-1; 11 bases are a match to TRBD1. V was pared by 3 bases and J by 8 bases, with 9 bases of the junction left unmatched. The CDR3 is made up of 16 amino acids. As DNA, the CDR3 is TGTGCCAGCAGTTTTTCCCCAGGACAGGGGGCCTATGAGCAGTTCTTC. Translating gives CASSFSPGQGAYEQFF.

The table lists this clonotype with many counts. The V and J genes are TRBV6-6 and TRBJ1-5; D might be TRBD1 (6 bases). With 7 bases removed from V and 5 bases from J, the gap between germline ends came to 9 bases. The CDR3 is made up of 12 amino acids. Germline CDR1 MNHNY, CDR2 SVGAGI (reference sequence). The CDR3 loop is CASKQGYQPQHF. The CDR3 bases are TGTGCCAGCAAACAGGGTTATCAGCCCCAGCATTTT.

The CDR3: CASSLDQTNYGYTF. The CDR3 DNA sequence: TGTGCCAGCAGCTTAGACCAGACTAACTATGGCTACACCTTC. The chain has TRBV7-9 and TRBJ1-2, with D hard to call. Germline CDR1 is SEHNR and CDR2 is FQNEAQ (reference sequence). V lost 1 base and J lost 0, with 6 bases in between. This CDR3 has 14 residues.

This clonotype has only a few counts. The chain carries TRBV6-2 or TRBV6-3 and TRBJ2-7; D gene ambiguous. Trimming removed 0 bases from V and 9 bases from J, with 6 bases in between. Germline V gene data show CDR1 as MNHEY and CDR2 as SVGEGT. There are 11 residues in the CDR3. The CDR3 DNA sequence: TGTGCCAGCAGTTACTCCGAGATGCAGTACTTC. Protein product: CASSYSEMQYF.

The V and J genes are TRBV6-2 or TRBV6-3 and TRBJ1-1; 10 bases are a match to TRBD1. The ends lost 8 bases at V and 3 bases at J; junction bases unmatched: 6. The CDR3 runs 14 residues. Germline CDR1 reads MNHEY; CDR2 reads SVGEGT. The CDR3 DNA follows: TGTGCCAGCCGCCGGACAGGGGGTCACACTGAAGCTTTCTTT. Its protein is CASRRTGGHTEAFF.

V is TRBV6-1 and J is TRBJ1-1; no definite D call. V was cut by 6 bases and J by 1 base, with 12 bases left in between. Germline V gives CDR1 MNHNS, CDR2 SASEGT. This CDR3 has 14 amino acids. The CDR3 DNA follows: TGTGCCAGCAGCCGGCTAGGGAGGAACACTGAAGCTTTCTTT. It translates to CASSRLGRNTEAFF.

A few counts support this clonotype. This CDR3 is CASSSPGSVSYEQYF. The CDR3 DNA is TGTGCCAGCAGTTCACCAGGGAGCGTGTCCTACGAGCAGTACTTC. This chain connects TRBV28 to TRBJ2-7; D possibly matches TRBD1 or TRBD2 (5 bases each). This CDR3 has 15 residues. V lost 4 bases, J lost 1 base, and 14 bases lay in between. The germline V gene has CDR1 MDHEN and CDR2 SYDVKM.

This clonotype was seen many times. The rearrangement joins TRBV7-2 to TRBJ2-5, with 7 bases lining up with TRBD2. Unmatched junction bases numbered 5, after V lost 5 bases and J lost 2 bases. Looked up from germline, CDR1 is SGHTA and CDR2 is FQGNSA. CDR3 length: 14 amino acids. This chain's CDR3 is CASSLGAGQETQYF. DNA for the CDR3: TGTGCCAGCAGCCTTGGAGCGGGACAAGAGACCCAGTACTTC. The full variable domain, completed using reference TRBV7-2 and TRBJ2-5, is GAGVSQSPSNKVTEKGKDVELRCDPISGHTALYWYRQSLGQGLEFLIYFQGNSAPDKSGLPSDRFSAERTGGSVSTLTIQRTQQEDSAVYLCASSLGAGQETQYFGPGTRLLVL.

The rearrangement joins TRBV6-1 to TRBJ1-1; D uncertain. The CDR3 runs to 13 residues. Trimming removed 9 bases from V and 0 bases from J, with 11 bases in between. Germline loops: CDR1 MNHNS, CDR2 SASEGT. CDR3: CASRLGMNTEAFF. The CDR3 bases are TGTGCCAGTCGTTTAGGGATGAACACTGAAGCTTTCTTT.

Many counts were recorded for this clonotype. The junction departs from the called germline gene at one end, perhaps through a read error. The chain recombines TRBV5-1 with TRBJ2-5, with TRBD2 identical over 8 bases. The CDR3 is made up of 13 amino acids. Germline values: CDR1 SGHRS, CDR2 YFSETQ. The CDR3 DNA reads TGTGCCAGCAGCTTCGCGGGGGGAGAGACCCAGTACTTC. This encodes CASSFAGGETQYF.

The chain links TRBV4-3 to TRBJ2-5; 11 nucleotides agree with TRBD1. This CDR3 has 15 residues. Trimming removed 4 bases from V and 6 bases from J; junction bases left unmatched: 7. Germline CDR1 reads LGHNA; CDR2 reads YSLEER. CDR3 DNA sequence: TGCGCCAGCAGCCCTTCAGGGACAGGGGGACAGACCCAGTACTTC. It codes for CASSPSGTGGQTQYF.

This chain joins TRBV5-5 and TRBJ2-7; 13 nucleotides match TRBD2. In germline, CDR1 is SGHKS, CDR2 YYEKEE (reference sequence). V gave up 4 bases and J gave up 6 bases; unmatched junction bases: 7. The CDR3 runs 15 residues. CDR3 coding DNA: TGTGCCAGCAGCCCCGGACTAGCGGGAGCAGGCGAGCAGTACTTC. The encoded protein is CASSPGLAGAGEQYF.

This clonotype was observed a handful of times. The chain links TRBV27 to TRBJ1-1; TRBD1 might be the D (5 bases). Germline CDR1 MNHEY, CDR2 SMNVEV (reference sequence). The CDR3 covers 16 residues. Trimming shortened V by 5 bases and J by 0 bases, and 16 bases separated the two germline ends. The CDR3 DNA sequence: TGTGCCAGCAGTCCCCTCTTTTGGGGCATGAACACTGAAGCTTTCTTT. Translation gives CASSPLFWGMNTEAFF.

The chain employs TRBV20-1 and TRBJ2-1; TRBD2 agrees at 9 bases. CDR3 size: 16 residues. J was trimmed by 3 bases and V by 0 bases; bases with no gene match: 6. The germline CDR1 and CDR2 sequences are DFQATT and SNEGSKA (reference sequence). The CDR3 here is CSARDWLAGLYNEQFF. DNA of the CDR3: TGCAGTGCTAGAGATTGGCTAGCGGGACTCTACAATGAGCAGTTCTTC.

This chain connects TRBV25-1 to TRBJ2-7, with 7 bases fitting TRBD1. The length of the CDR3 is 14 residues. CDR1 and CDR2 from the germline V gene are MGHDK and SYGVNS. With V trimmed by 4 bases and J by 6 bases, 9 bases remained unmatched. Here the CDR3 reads CASSGFAGGGEQYF. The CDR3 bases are TGTGCCAGCAGTGGATTCGCAGGGGGTGGCGAGCAGTACTTC.

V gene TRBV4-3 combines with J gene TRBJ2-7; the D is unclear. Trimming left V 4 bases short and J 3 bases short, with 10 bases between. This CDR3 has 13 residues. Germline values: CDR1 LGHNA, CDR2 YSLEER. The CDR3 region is CASSPFVDYEQYF. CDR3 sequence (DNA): TGCGCCAGCAGCCCATTTGTGGACTACGAGCAGTACTTC.

The CDR3 sequence is CAWSVQRTEAFF. Written as DNA, the CDR3 is TGTGCCTGGAGTGTACAACGAACTGAAGCTTTCTTT. This chain uses TRBV30 with TRBJ1-1; the D is unclear. The CDR3 consists of 12 residues. The V gene's germline CDR1 is GTSNPN and CDR2 SVGIG (reference sequence). V gave up 0 bases and J gave up 5 bases, with 7 bases separating them. Together with reference TRBV30 and TRBJ1-1, the CDR3 gives the full variable domain: SQTIHQWPATLVQPVGSPLSLECTVEGTSNPNLYWYRQAAGRGLQLLFYSVGIGQISSEVPQNLSASRPQDRQFILSSKKLLLSDSGFYLCAWSVQRTEAFFGQGTRLTVV.

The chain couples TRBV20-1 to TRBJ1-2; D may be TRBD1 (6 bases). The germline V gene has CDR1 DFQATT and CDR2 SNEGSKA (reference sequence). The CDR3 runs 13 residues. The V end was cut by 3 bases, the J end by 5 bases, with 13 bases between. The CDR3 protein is CSASKGGAYGYTF. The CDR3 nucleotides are TGCAGTGCTAGTAAGGGGGGGGCTTATGGCTACACCTTC.

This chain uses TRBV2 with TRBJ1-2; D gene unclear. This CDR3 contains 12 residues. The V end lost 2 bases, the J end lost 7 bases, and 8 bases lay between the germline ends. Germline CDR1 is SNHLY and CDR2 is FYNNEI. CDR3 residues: CASSERVGGYTF. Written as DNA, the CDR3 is TGTGCCAGCAGTGAAAGGGTTGGTGGCTACACCTTC.

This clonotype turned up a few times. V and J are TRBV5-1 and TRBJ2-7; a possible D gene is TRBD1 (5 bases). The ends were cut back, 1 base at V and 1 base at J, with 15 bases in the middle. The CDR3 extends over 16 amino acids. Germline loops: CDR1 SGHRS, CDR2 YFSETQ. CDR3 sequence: CASSLSFFRASYEQYF. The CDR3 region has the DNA TGCGCCAGCAGCTTGAGTTTCTTCAGGGCGTCCTACGAGCAGTACTTC.

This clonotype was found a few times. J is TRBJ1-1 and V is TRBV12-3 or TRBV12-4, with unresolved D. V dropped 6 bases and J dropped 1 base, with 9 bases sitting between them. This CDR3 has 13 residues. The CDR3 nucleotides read TGTGCCAGCAGGCCCGACGGGAACACTGAAGCTTTCTTT. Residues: CASRPDGNTEAFF.

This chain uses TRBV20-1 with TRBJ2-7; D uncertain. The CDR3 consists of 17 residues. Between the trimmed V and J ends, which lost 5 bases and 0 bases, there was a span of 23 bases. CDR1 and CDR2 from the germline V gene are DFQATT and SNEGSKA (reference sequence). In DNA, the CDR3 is TGCAGTGCTGTACACCGCCTCGGACGGACGAGCTCCTACGAGCAGTACTTC. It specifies CSAVHRLGRTSSYEQYF.